These 18 T cell receptor beta chains share one sample of origin, sequenced in a study of cytomegalovirus exposure and HLA in healthy donors. This PCR relied on a set of 60 Vbeta primers and 13 Jbeta primers. Profiled with immunoSEQ multiplex PCR; TCRdb holds only in-frame clones, not every one. This sample has some 190,000 clones; around three quarters occur once, and the top ten carry 1.5% to 2%. Sample: PBMCs. These receptors were taken from a woman in her 30s in good health and CMV-seronegative.

The chain employs TRBV29-1 and TRBJ1-1; perhaps TRBD1 as D (5 bases). The CDR3 contains 17 residues. With 6 bases removed from V and 0 bases from J, the gap between germline ends came to 23 bases. Germline CDR1 SQVTM, CDR2 ANQGSEA. CDR3 sequence (DNA): TGCAGCGTCCTAACGGTCCCGAATCAGGGTATGAACACTGAAGCTTTCTTT. As protein: CSVLTVPNQGMNTEAFF.

This clone has more than one count but fewer than ten. CDR3 in DNA: TGTGCCAGCAGCGGCTACAGGGCTGGCTACACCTTC. Its protein product is CASSGYRAGYTF. The chain joins TRBV9 to TRBJ1-2; TRBD1 might be the D (6 bases). Germline V gives CDR1 SGDLS, CDR2 YYNGEE. The CDR3 spans 12 residues. Between the trimmed V and J ends, which lost 3 bases and 7 bases, there was a span of 10 bases.

This clone was seen only once. Other DNA sequences in this specimen translate into the identical CDR3. This chain joins TRBV5-1 and TRBJ1-6, with D unresolved. The CDR3 runs to 13 residues. The germline V and J ends were trimmed by 1 base and 8 bases, with 7 bases remaining between them. Germline V lookup: CDR1 SGHRS, CDR2 YFSETQ. CDR3 amino acids: CASSLTEDSPLHF. The DNA for the CDR3 is TGCGCCAGCAGCTTGACAGAAGATTCACCCCTCCACTTT.

This clone was seen only once. This chain uses TRBV6-1 with TRBJ2-7; the match to TRBD2 covers 7 bases. The CDR3 runs 15 residues. Trimming took 4 bases from V and 3 from J; bases not matched to a gene: 9. The germline V gene has CDR1 MNHNS and CDR2 SASEGT. The CDR3 is CASSAARGRIYEQYF. Here the CDR3 DNA reads TGTGCCAGCAGTGCGGCGCGGGGGAGGATCTACGAGCAGTACTTC.

The rearrangement uses TRBV29-1 and TRBJ2-3; 8 nucleotides match TRBD2. The CDR3 contains 13 residues. With 4 bases clipped from V and 3 bases from J, the junction kept 3 bases outside the gene matches. Germline CDR1 and CDR2: SQVTM and ANQGSEA. The CDR3 here is CSVAGGSTDTQYF. The CDR3 DNA is TGCAGCGTTGCGGGGGGGTCGACAGATACGCAGTATTTT.

CDR3 amino acids: CASSSMSGELFF. In DNA form, the CDR3 reads TGTGCCAGCTCATCAATGTCCGGGGAGCTGTTTTTT. V usage is TRBV18 and J usage is TRBJ2-2; D ambiguous. The V end lost 5 bases, the J end lost 6 bases, and 7 bases lay between the germline ends. The V gene's germline CDR1 is KGHSH and CDR2 LQKENI. The CDR3 runs to 12 residues.

The chain joins TRBV6-5 to TRBJ1-1; D not resolved. V was trimmed by 7 bases and J by 1 base, leaving 7 bases between them. The CDR3 covers 12 residues. Germline V CDR1 and CDR2: MNHEY, SVGAGI. CDR3 bases: TGTGCCAGCATGAGGAGGAACACTGAAGCTTTCTTT. As protein: CASMRRNTEAFF.

The gene calls are TRBV7-2 and TRBJ1-2; D may be TRBD1 (5 bases). This CDR3 has 12 residues. Trimming stripped 6 bases from V and 4 bases from J, with 9 bases between. The germline V gene has CDR1 SGHTA and CDR2 FQGNSA. The CDR3 sequence: CASRPQGYGYTF. DNA for the CDR3: TGTGCCAGCAGACCCCAGGGCTATGGCTACACCTTC.

The chain couples TRBV18 to TRBJ1-1; unclear D gene. This CDR3 comprises 16 residues. Per germline, CDR1 KGHSH and CDR2 LQKENI. V gave up 6 bases and J gave up 1 base, with 18 bases separating them. The CDR3 coding sequence is TGTGCCAGCTCCCGTGATAAAACAGCCTCGAACACTGAAGCTTTCTTT. Translating it yields CASSRDKTASNTEAFF.

CDR3 DNA sequence: TGTGCCAGCAGCGTACCCCGGGACAGTGCGAACACCGGGGAGCTGTTTTTT. Translation gives CASSVPRDSANTGELFF. The chain uses TRBV9 and TRBJ2-2, with 7 bases matching TRBD1. CDR3 length: 17 residues. Trimming cost V 1 base and J 0 bases; bases outside gene matches: 6. CDR1 and CDR2 (germline): SGDLS, YYNGEE.

The chain uses TRBV7-9 and TRBJ2-7; the match to TRBD1 covers 10 bases. The germline V gene encodes CDR1 SEHNR and CDR2 FQNEAQ (reference sequence). The length of the CDR3 is 14 residues. J gave up 4 bases and V 6 bases, and 6 bases lay outside the gene matches. The CDR3 bases are TGTGCCAGCAGACAGACAGGGGGCTCTTACGAGCAGTACTTC. Its translation: CASRQTGGSYEQYF.

V usage is TRBV6-5 and J usage is TRBJ1-5, with a possible D match to TRBD1 (5 bases). This CDR3 is built from 14 residues. V was clipped by 6 bases and J by 2 bases, with 11 bases between them. From germline, CDR1 is MNHEY and CDR2 SVGAGI. CDR3 in DNA: TGTGCCAGCAGGCGCCCGGGGGGCAATCAGCCCCAGCATTTT. Its protein product is CASRRPGGNQPQHF.

The DNA of the CDR3 is TGTGCCAGCAGCTTTGGGACAGGGGCTTTGAATCAGCCCCAGCATTTT. It encodes CASSFGTGALNQPQHF. The gene calls are TRBV5-6 and TRBJ1-5, with 10 bases fitting TRBD1. The CDR3 covers 16 residues. Trimming removed 2 bases from V and 4 bases from J; junction bases left unmatched: 6. Per the germline V gene, CDR1 is SGHDT and CDR2 is YYEEEE.

This clone turned up a few times. The V and J genes are TRBV7-2 and TRBJ2-7; 11 bases are a match to TRBD2. V lost 5 bases and J lost 7; bases outside the gene matches: 10. Germline V gives CDR1 SGHTA, CDR2 FQGNSA. This CDR3 comprises 15 residues. The CDR3 region is CASSRPGLAVVEQYF. As DNA, the CDR3 is TGTGCCAGCAGCCGCCCGGGACTAGCGGTGGTGGAGCAGTACTTC.

The rearrangement uses TRBV7-3 and TRBJ1-2; D unclear. CDR1 and CDR2 from the germline V gene are SGHTA and FQGTGA. Trimming removed 3 bases at V and 8 bases at J, with 13 bases between. CDR3 length: 13 amino acids. CDR3: CASSLSGDGGYTF. In DNA form, the CDR3 reads TGTGCCAGCAGCTTGAGCGGAGATGGAGGCTACACCTTC.

The chain uses TRBV9 and TRBJ2-5; D is possibly TRBD2 (7 bases). CDR1 SGDLS and CDR2 YYNGEE come from the germline V gene. The CDR3 spans 15 residues. V dropped 0 bases and J dropped 5 bases, with 14 bases sitting between them. The DNA for the CDR3 is TGTGCCAGCAGCGTAGATCCGGGGGGCGGGGAGACCCAGTACTTC. This translates into CASSVDPGGGETQYF.

The chain joins TRBV5-1 to TRBJ2-5; TRBD2 aligns across 13 bases. The V gene's germline CDR1 is SGHRS and CDR2 YFSETQ. The CDR3 spans 15 residues. V lost 4 bases, J lost 5 bases, and 5 bases stayed unmatched. DNA of the CDR3: TGCGCCAGCAGCATGGGACTAGCGGGGACCGAGACCCAGTACTTC. Translation gives CASSMGLAGTETQYF.

The V and J genes are TRBV6-1 and TRBJ1-2; TRBD1 agrees at 8 bases. The V segment lost 6 bases and the J segment 3 bases; nucleotides outside the gene matches: 6. In germline, CDR1 is MNHNS, CDR2 SASEGT. This CDR3 contains 14 residues. CDR3: CASRRTGLDYGYTF. The CDR3, as DNA: TGTGCCAGCAGGAGGACAGGGTTGGACTATGGCTACACCTTC.